These 5 T cell receptor beta chains were sequenced from one sample in a study of glioma-infiltrating T cells after dendritic cell vaccination. TCRdb keeps only in-frame clones here, not all; method: immunoSEQ multiplex PCR. The sample includes approximately 82,000 clones, around 90% seen only once; the top ten take approximately 2.9%. This specimen was blood, taken before dendritic cell vaccination. The receptors were sampled from a human donor with glioblastoma.

The rearrangement links TRBV7-3 to TRBJ1-1; D is unresolved. Germline CDR1 and CDR2: SGHTA and FQGTGA. With 5 bases removed from V and 5 bases from J, the gap between germline ends came to 12 bases. The CDR3 spans 13 residues. Here the CDR3 reads CASSQTPGTEAFF. The DNA of the CDR3 is TGTGCCAGCAGCCAGACGCCCGGGACTGAAGCTTTCTTT.

The gene calls are TRBV10-2 and TRBJ2-7; weak D call: TRBD1 (5 bases). Trimming removed 6 bases at V and 3 bases at J, with 12 bases between. CDR1 is WSHSY and CDR2 is SAAADI in the germline V gene. There are 13 residues in the CDR3. CDR3 protein: CASSTGRNYEQYF. CDR3 in DNA: TGCGCCAGCAGCACAGGAAGAAACTACGAGCAGTACTTC.

This clone appeared a single time. The chain has TRBV18 and TRBJ2-1; 9 bases map to TRBD1. Germline CDR1 KGHSH, CDR2 LQKENI. The trim removed 3 bases at V and 10 bases at J, leaving 10 bases unmatched. The CDR3 spans 15 residues. The chain's CDR3 is CASSPTGQGYGEQFF. The CDR3 region has the DNA TGTGCCAGCTCACCCACCGGACAGGGGTACGGGGAGCAGTTCTTC.

The chain couples TRBV13 to TRBJ2-1; 8 bases map to TRBD1. The trim removed 4 bases at V and 4 bases at J, leaving 3 bases unmatched. Germline CDR1 and CDR2: PRHDT and FYEKMQ (reference sequence). This CDR3 region has 14 residues. The CDR3 loop is CASSSGQEYNEQFF. The CDR3 nucleotides are TGTGCCAGCAGCTCGGGACAGGAGTACAATGAGCAGTTCTTC. Full variable domain (remainder filled in from reference TRBV13 and TRBJ2-1): AAGVIQSPRHLIKEKRETATLKCYPIPRHDTVYWYQQGPGQDPQFLISFYEKMQSDKGSIPDRFSAQQFSDYHSELNMSSLELGDSALYFCASSSGQEYNEQFFGPGTRLTVL.

The chain carries TRBV7-9 and TRBJ2-2; TRBD2 is a possible D gene (7 bases). The CDR3 is 16 residues long. V was shortened by 5 bases and J by 1 base, with 14 bases between the two germline ends. Germline CDR1 is SEHNR and CDR2 is FQNEAQ (reference sequence). CDR3: CASSKEGGENTGELFF. The CDR3 region has the DNA TGTGCCAGCAGCAAGGAGGGGGGGGAGAACACCGGGGAGCTGTTTTTT.